Listed below are T cell receptor beta chains from one sample, sequenced in a study of blood T cells in healthy people across ages. One entry per CDR3 protein, called by TCRdb with MiXCR from the 5' RACE reads. This sample has over 1,500,000 distinct CDR3 sequences, with about 50% found just once. The specimen sequenced was blood. These receptors originate from a woman aged 40 to 50 in good health. Each CDR3 is given with its conserved first and last residue. Each record gives: clone size, V gene, J gene, CDR3 protein. Size is omitted from some rows. Given values are once, few, many or a class for expanded clones.

-	TRBV12-3/TRBV12-4	TRBJ2-3	CASTSLAGGTDTQYF
-	TRBV20-1	TRBJ2-7	CSAQRGRGSYEQYF
-	TRBV12-3/TRBV12-4	TRBJ1-6	CASTYYNSPLHF
-	TRBV15	TRBJ2-1	CATSRDKGQGNEQFF
-	TRBV5-5	-	CASSFRTGILYEQYF
-	TRBV27	TRBJ2-1	CASSLAIGRNEQFF
few	TRBV12-3/TRBV12-4	TRBJ2-3	CASSFVGTQYF
-	TRBV20-1	TRBJ2-7	CSAARDGPYEQYF
few	TRBV6-5	TRBJ2-5	CASSTGTSDWEETQYF
-	TRBV28	TRBJ2-1	CASSSPSYYNEQFF
few	TRBV20-1	TRBJ1-4	CSAPPDRGSNEKLFF
-	TRBV5-5	TRBJ1-4	CASSYHNEKLFF
-	TRBV2	TRBJ1-2	CASSTRVSDRDRYGYTF
-	TRBV7-9	TRBJ2-1	CASSLWADFNEQFF
-	TRBV20-1	-	CSARDSWTETQYF
-	TRBV3-1	-	CASPLCQSEQYF
-	TRBV5-6	-	CASSVGLGGHEQYF
few	TRBV12-3/TRBV12-4	TRBJ2-7	CASSKGPGTSSYEQYF
few	TRBV7-9	TRBJ1-2	CASSLSNAGHPNYGYTF
-	TRBV20-1	TRBJ2-3	CSAPGPPAIDTQYF
few	TRBV2	TRBJ2-7	CASSGGREYEQYF
-	TRBV3-1	TRBJ2-5	CASGGYGGTQYF
-	TRBV28	TRBJ2-3	CASSPPGGEADTQYF
-	TRBV29-1	-	CSVGWATQYF
-	TRBV20-1	TRBJ2-3	CSAQEPGLAGTTDTQYF
-	TRBV7-9	-	CASSFGGGQSGTQYF
-	TRBV6-6	TRBJ2-7	CASSSTASSYEQYF
few	TRBV2	TRBJ2-3	CASRTGPTDTQYF
-	TRBV6-6	TRBJ1-1	CASSPGKGLNTEAFF
once	TRBV7-9	TRBJ1-1	CASSLLRREGAEAFF
-	TRBV13	TRBJ2-1	CASSGAGHNEQFF
-	TRBV12-3/TRBV12-4	TRBJ2-3	CASRRGQADTQYF
-	TRBV29-1	TRBJ2-5	CSVPRTSVETQYF
few	TRBV12-3/TRBV12-4	TRBJ2-5	CASSFRGAYQETQYF
-	TRBV5-6	-	CASSQGTFEQYF
many	TRBV6-6	TRBJ2-7	CASSYPGQGSHEQYF
-	TRBV28	TRBJ2-1	CASHRDREASYNEQFF
few	TRBV4-1	TRBJ2-5	CASSQGWGGKETQYF
few	TRBV6-1	-	CASRVGYEQYF
-	TRBV5-1	TRBJ1-1	CASSVQDNTEAFF
-	TRBV25-1	TRBJ2-1	CASRAQPVAGGLGNEQFF
few	TRBV12-3/TRBV12-4	TRBJ2-7	CASSRHRTGDYEQYF
-	TRBV18	TRBJ2-5	CASSPRGQSQETQYF
few	TRBV20-1	TRBJ2-7	CSARRGRAPYEQYF
-	TRBV25-1	TRBJ2-2	CASSWGSYTGELFF
-	TRBV4-3	TRBJ2-1	CASSQDITVANEQFF
-	TRBV5-6	TRBJ2-4	CASSFYGPAPGSDIQYF
-	TRBV6-5	TRBJ1-5	CASRSGGIDQPQHF
few	TRBV7-2	TRBJ2-3	CASSTRLASGDTQYF
-	TRBV7-7	TRBJ2-2	CASSPGTHRGELFF